This entry concerns a single TCR beta chain. Its antigen is not identified. The investigators reverse transcribed all of the isolated RNA, so they sequenced expressed TCRB transcripts. The average read count of naive, central memory and regulatory T cell samples was about 3.3 million. Using immunoSEQ multiplex PCR, the repertoire was profiled, and TCRdb retains in-frame clones only, with some absent. Found here are under 450,000 clones, about 16% of them singletons; the top ten hold 0.019%. This CDR3 comprises 17 residues. The V gene lost 3 bases and the J gene lost 1 base, with 16 bases spanning the gap. Germline CDR1 is MDHEN and CDR2 is SYDVKM. The data stem from a study of beta chain features in type 1 diabetes. As for the study in general: No patient-donor differences in age, gender, total cells or subset yield.

General observations from the study: The naive, central memory and Treg TCRB repertoires looked more alike in patients than they did in healthy donors.

This rearrangement joins TRBV28 to TRBJ2-1, with a tentative D call TRBD1 (6 bases). The sequenced material came from naive CD4+ T cells from blood. The sequence was collected from a woman aged 18-30 years in good health. The CDR3 region has the DNA TGTGCCAGCAGTTTCTTAGGGGGACAATATTCCTACAATGAGCAGTTCTTC. It is translated as CASSFLGGQYSYNEQFF.